A selection of T cell receptor beta chains follows, all from one sample in a study of neurological immune-mediated disorders. TCRdb reanalysed the 5' RACE reads using MiXCR and keeps one entry per CDR3 protein. The sample lists 60,000 to 90,000 distinct CDR3 sequences; roughly a tenth were seen once. The sequencing sample was made of PBMCs. The source is a man younger than 45 in good health. CDR3s include the opening cysteine and the closing phenylalanine or tryptophan. A D gene is named only where the DNA matches it firmly. Where a row states a size, it is once, few, many or the class of an expanded clone; other rows omit it.

j_gene: TRBJ2-5; abundance: many; v_gene: TRBV7-2; d_gene: TRBD2; CDR3aa: CASSLGLAGGGETQYF; CDR3nt: TGTGCCAGCAGCTTAGGCCTAGCGGGAGGGGGAGAGACCCAGTACTTC
j_gene: TRBJ1-5; abundance: many; v_gene: TRBV18; d_gene: TRBD1; CDR3aa: CASSPGTGGTNQPQHF; CDR3nt: TGTGCCAGCTCACCCGGGACAGGGGGTACTAATCAGCCCCAGCATTTT
j_gene: TRBJ2-5; abundance: many; v_gene: TRBV5-1; d_gene: TRBD1; CDR3aa: CASSLGTGGIQTQYF; CDR3nt: TGCGCCAGCAGCTTGGGGACAGGGGGCATTCAGACCCAGTACTTC
j_gene: TRBJ2-2; abundance: many; v_gene: TRBV20-1; d_gene: NA; CDR3aa: CSASSASNTGELFF; CDR3nt: TGCAGTGCTAGTAGCGCATCGAACACCGGGGAGCTGTTTTTT
j_gene: TRBJ2-3; abundance: many; v_gene: TRBV2; d_gene: NA; CDR3aa: CASGGWGATDTQYF; CDR3nt: TGTGCCAGCGGGGGCTGGGGGGCGACAGATACGCAGTATTTT
j_gene: TRBJ1-4; abundance: many; v_gene: TRBV20-1; d_gene: TRBD1; CDR3aa: CSASGTGASTNEKLFF; CDR3nt: TGCAGTGCTTCCGGGACAGGGGCTTCAACTAATGAAAAACTGTTTTTT
j_gene: TRBJ2-2; abundance: many; v_gene: TRBV24-1; d_gene: NA; CDR3aa: CATSDFIGSGELFF; CDR3nt: TGTGCCACCAGTGATTTTATCGGGTCCGGGGAGCTGTTTTTT
j_gene: TRBJ2-1; abundance: many; v_gene: TRBV11-2; d_gene: TRBD2; CDR3aa: CASSSETSGASYNEQFF; CDR3nt: TGTGCCAGCAGCTCCGAGACTAGCGGAGCATCCTACAATGAGCAGTTCTTC
j_gene: TRBJ1-3; abundance: many; v_gene: TRBV14; d_gene: NA; CDR3aa: CASSQGLGNTIYF; CDR3nt: TGTGCCAGCAGCCAAGGATTGGGAAACACCATATATTTT
j_gene: TRBJ2-1; abundance: many; v_gene: TRBV20-1; d_gene: NA; CDR3aa: CSAIGGTFHNEQFF; CDR3nt: TGCAGTGCTATAGGGGGGACCTTCCACAATGAGCAGTTCTTC
j_gene: TRBJ2-1; abundance: many; v_gene: TRBV20-1; d_gene: TRBD2; CDR3aa: CSASKREGWYNEQFF; CDR3nt: TGCAGTGCTAGTAAGCGGGAGGGGTGGTACAATGAGCAGTTCTTC
j_gene: TRBJ1-5; abundance: many; v_gene: TRBV5-5; d_gene: TRBD1; CDR3aa: CASSKTGISNQPQHF; CDR3nt: TGTGCCAGCAGCAAGACAGGGATTAGCAATCAGCCCCAGCATTTT
j_gene: TRBJ2-7; abundance: many; v_gene: TRBV20-1; d_gene: NA; CDR3aa: CSASPLDNNRYEQYF; CDR3nt: TGCAGTGCTTCCCCCTTAGACAATAACCGTTACGAGCAGTACTTC
j_gene: TRBJ2-2; abundance: many; v_gene: TRBV4-1; d_gene: TRBD1; CDR3aa: CASSQQTGRTGELFF; CDR3nt: TGCGCCAGCAGCCAACAGACAGGGCGGACCGGGGAGCTGTTTTTT
j_gene: TRBJ2-6; abundance: few; v_gene: TRBV7-9; d_gene: NA; CDR3aa: CASSSWMGANVLTF; CDR3nt: TGTGCCAGCAGCTCTTGGATGGGGGCCAACGTCCTGACTTTC
j_gene: TRBJ2-7; abundance: many; v_gene: TRBV2; d_gene: NA; CDR3aa: CASQDFITSYEQYF; CDR3nt: TGTGCCAGCCAAGACTTTATAACATCCTACGAGCAGTACTTC
j_gene: TRBJ1-1; abundance: few; v_gene: TRBV27; d_gene: TRBD1; CDR3aa: CASSLRAGGVTEAFF; CDR3nt: TGTGCCAGCAGTTTACGGGCAGGGGGGGTTACTGAAGCTTTCTTT
j_gene: TRBJ2-5; abundance: many; v_gene: TRBV5-1; d_gene: NA; CDR3aa: CASSSDTLESQYF; CDR3nt: TGCGCCAGCAGCTCCGACACACTGGAGTCCCAGTACTTC
j_gene: TRBJ2-7; abundance: NA; v_gene: TRBV20-1; d_gene: NA; CDR3aa: CSSRDRVSGEQYF; CDR3nt: TGCAGTTCTAGAGATAGGGTGTCGGGCGAGCAGTACTTC
j_gene: TRBJ1-1; abundance: many; v_gene: TRBV12-3/TRBV12-4; d_gene: NA; CDR3aa: CASSSGRPWRAFF; CDR3nt: TGTGCCAGCAGTTCAGGAAGGCCTTGGAGAGCTTTCTTT
j_gene: TRBJ1-5; abundance: NA; v_gene: TRBV7-8; d_gene: NA; CDR3aa: CASSSIGGGQPQHF; CDR3nt: TGTGCCAGCAGCTCGATAGGGGGGGGTCAGCCCCAGCATTTT
j_gene: TRBJ2-3; abundance: many; v_gene: TRBV14; d_gene: TRBD1; CDR3aa: CASSLRTGRTDTQYF; CDR3nt: TGTGCCAGCAGCCTCCGGACAGGCCGCACAGATACGCAGTATTTT
j_gene: TRBJ2-4; abundance: many; v_gene: TRBV5-1; d_gene: NA; CDR3aa: CASSAGIPNIQYF; CDR3nt: TGCGCCAGCAGCGCCGGGATCCCCAACATTCAGTACTTC
j_gene: TRBJ1-2; abundance: many; v_gene: TRBV5-5; d_gene: TRBD1; CDR3aa: CASSWDRGSGGYTF; CDR3nt: TGTGCCAGCAGCTGGGACAGGGGATCAGGCGGCTACACCTTC
j_gene: TRBJ1-2; abundance: many; v_gene: TRBV12-3/TRBV12-4; d_gene: TRBD1; CDR3aa: CASSPTGGVIYGYTF; CDR3nt: TGTGCCAGCAGTCCAACAGGGGGCGTCATCTATGGCTACACCTTC
j_gene: TRBJ2-5; abundance: many; v_gene: TRBV5-1; d_gene: TRBD1; CDR3aa: CASSLGQGQETQYF; CDR3nt: TGCGCCAGCAGCTTAGGACAGGGCCAAGAGACCCAGTACTTC
j_gene: TRBJ2-5; abundance: many; v_gene: TRBV11-3; d_gene: NA; CDR3aa: CASSQPGTSQETQYF; CDR3nt: TGTGCCAGCAGCCAACCCGGGACATCCCAAGAGACCCAGTACTTC
j_gene: TRBJ2-5; abundance: many; v_gene: TRBV6-5; d_gene: TRBD2; CDR3aa: CASSASGRGETQYF; CDR3nt: TGTGCCAGCAGTGCTAGCGGACGCGGAGAGACCCAGTACTTC
j_gene: TRBJ2-5; abundance: many; v_gene: TRBV2; d_gene: NA; CDR3aa: CASSPPPGARETQYF; CDR3nt: TGTGCCAGCAGTCCCCCCCCAGGGGCCAGGGAGACCCAGTACTTC
j_gene: TRBJ1-2; abundance: many; v_gene: TRBV20-1; d_gene: TRBD1; CDR3aa: CSANLPGQLYGYTF; CDR3nt: TGCAGTGCCAACCTACCGGGACAGCTATATGGCTACACCTTC
j_gene: TRBJ2-5; abundance: many; v_gene: TRBV5-1; d_gene: TRBD1; CDR3aa: CASSLPTGQKQETQYF; CDR3nt: TGCGCCAGCAGCTTGCCGACGGGACAGAAACAAGAGACCCAGTACTTC
j_gene: TRBJ2-7; abundance: many; v_gene: TRBV6-5; d_gene: NA; CDR3aa: CASSPSFGRGVYEQYF; CDR3nt: TGTGCCAGCAGTCCTTCGTTCGGCAGGGGAGTCTACGAGCAGTACTTC
j_gene: TRBJ2-7; abundance: many; v_gene: TRBV20-1; d_gene: TRBD1; CDR3aa: CSARPLQGSSYEQYF; CDR3nt: TGCAGTGCTAGACCATTACAGGGGAGCTCCTACGAGCAGTACTTC
j_gene: TRBJ2-3; abundance: many; v_gene: TRBV28; d_gene: NA; CDR3aa: CASSLNSPDLDTQYF; CDR3nt: TGTGCCAGCAGTTTGAATTCACCCGACCTGGATACGCAGTATTTT
j_gene: TRBJ1-3; abundance: NA; v_gene: TRBV6-5; d_gene: NA; CDR3aa: CASRLSDKDPGNTIYF; CDR3nt: TGTGCCAGCAGGCTATCGGACAAGGACCCTGGAAACACCATATATTTT
j_gene: TRBJ2-2; abundance: many; v_gene: TRBV18; d_gene: NA; CDR3aa: CASSPRQNTGELFF; CDR3nt: TGTGCCAGCTCACCACGACAAAACACCGGGGAGCTGTTTTTT
j_gene: TRBJ1-1; abundance: many; v_gene: TRBV19; d_gene: NA; CDR3aa: CASSITLNTEAFF; CDR3nt: TGTGCCAGTAGTATCACACTGAACACTGAAGCTTTCTTT
j_gene: TRBJ2-7; abundance: many; v_gene: TRBV12-3/TRBV12-4; d_gene: NA; CDR3aa: CASCRLNEQYF; CDR3nt: TGTGCCAGCTGCCGGTTGAATGAGCAGTACTTC
j_gene: TRBJ2-3; abundance: many; v_gene: TRBV28; d_gene: TRBD2; CDR3aa: CASSLLFPRLAGGPSTDTQYF; CDR3nt: TGTGCCAGCAGTTTATTGTTCCCGAGACTAGCGGGAGGACCTAGCACAGATACGCAGTATTTT
j_gene: TRBJ2-5; abundance: few; v_gene: TRBV20-1; d_gene: NA; CDR3aa: CSAFPSAHQYF; CDR3nt: TGCAGTGCTTTCCCCTCGGCGCACCAGTACTTC
j_gene: TRBJ2-3; abundance: many; v_gene: TRBV18; d_gene: NA; CDR3aa: CASSEGDTQYF; CDR3nt: TGTGCCAGCTCCGAGGGGGATACGCAGTATTTT
j_gene: TRBJ2-7; abundance: many; v_gene: TRBV29-1; d_gene: NA; CDR3aa: CSVEWGGGGAYEQYF; CDR3nt: TGCAGCGTTGAATGGGGGGGGGGCGGAGCCTACGAGCAGTACTTC
j_gene: TRBJ1-3; abundance: many; v_gene: TRBV7-6; d_gene: TRBD1; CDR3aa: CASSLGQGLFGNTIYF; CDR3nt: TGTGCCAGCAGCTTGGGACAGGGTTTGTTTGGAAACACCATATATTTT
j_gene: TRBJ2-1; abundance: many; v_gene: TRBV27; d_gene: TRBD2; CDR3aa: CASSPGTSGNNEQFF; CDR3nt: TGTGCCAGCAGTCCTGGGACTAGCGGGAACAATGAGCAGTTCTTC